These 12 T cell receptor beta chains came from one sample sequenced in a study of immune evolution from preneoplasia to lung adenocarcinoma. Assay: immunoSEQ multiplex PCR; the TCRdb copy retains only in-frame clones and omits some. The table has about 5,000 clones, roughly 86% seen once. The source material was FFPE lung adenocarcinoma in situ tissue. These receptors were taken from a person aged 70 to 80 with lung adenocarcinoma.

In this sample, this clone turned up once. One end of the junction is discordant with germline, which a read error may explain. The J gene is TRBJ2-6, the V gene TRBV2; D possibly corresponds to TRBD2 (6 bases). Germline V gives CDR1 SNHLY, CDR2 FYNNEI. This CDR3 is 16 amino acids long. The CDR3: CASSWDSRSRANVLTF. As DNA, the CDR3 is TGTGCCAGCAGTTGGGACTCCCGCTCTAGGGCCAACGTCCTGACTTTC.

The gene calls are TRBV7-2 and TRBJ2-4; a weak D match, TRBD1 (6 bases). V lost 5 bases to trimming and J lost 6 bases, with 14 bases between them. Germline V gene data show CDR1 as SGHTA and CDR2 as FQGNSA. The CDR3 covers 14 residues. Here the CDR3 reads CASSTTTGLNIQYF. CDR3 DNA sequence: TGTGCCAGCAGCACTACGACAGGCCTAAACATTCAGTACTTC.

The V gene is TRBV2, the J gene TRBJ2-1; a weak D match, TRBD1 (6 bases). V lost 1 base and J lost 7, with 11 bases in between. CDR1 and CDR2 from the germline V gene are SNHLY and FYNNEI. The CDR3 loop spans 14 amino acids. In DNA form, the CDR3 reads TGTGCCAGCAGTGAAGAGAACAGGGCAAATGAGCAGTTCTTC. This encodes CASSEENRANEQFF.

The V call is TRBV5-4, the J call TRBJ2-2; maybe TRBD1 (6 bases). The CDR3 is 15 amino acids. V dropped 5 bases and J dropped 2 bases, with 13 bases sitting between them. CDR1 and CDR2 (germline): SGHNT, YYREEE (reference sequence). CDR3 amino acids: CASSPGTPNTGELFF. CDR3 bases: TGTGCCAGCAGTCCCGGGACACCTAACACCGGGGAGCTGTTTTTT. Together with reference TRBV5-4 and TRBJ2-2, the CDR3 gives the full variable domain: ETGVTQSPTHLIKTRGQQVTLRCSSQSGHNTVSWYQQALGQGPQFIFQYYREEENGRGNFPPRFSGLQFPNYSSELNVNALELDDSALYLCASSPGTPNTGELFFGEGSRLTVL.

This chain uses TRBV28 with TRBJ2-4, with D hard to call. CDR3 length: 12 residues. The V end lost 5 bases, the J end lost 13 bases, and 15 bases lay between the germline ends. The germline gives CDR1 MDHEN, CDR2 SYDVKM. CDR3 sequence (DNA): TGTGCCAGCAGTACAGCCAAGGTAGAGCAGTACTTC. It yields the protein CASSTAKVEQYF.

The chain links TRBV7-2 to TRBJ2-7, with TRBD1 identical over 8 bases. J was trimmed by 1 base and V by 0 bases; bases with no gene match: 14. CDR1 SGHTA and CDR2 FQGNSA come from the germline V gene. The CDR3 length is 19 residues. The CDR3 spells CASSLAANHFRTGSYEQYF. The CDR3 bases are TGTGCCAGCAGCTTAGCAGCAAATCATTTCAGGACAGGGTCCTACGAGCAGTACTTC.

The chain employs TRBV6-6 and TRBJ1-6; tentatively, D is TRBD1 (5 bases). Germline V gene sequence: CDR1 MNHNY, CDR2 SVGAGI (reference sequence). Trimming removed 7 bases at V and 10 bases at J, with 23 bases between. The CDR3 covers 16 residues. The CDR3 protein is CASTSRKDSRGSPLHF. CDR3 DNA: TGTGCCAGCACTAGTAGGAAGGACTCCCGGGGCTCACCCCTCCACTTT.

This clone was observed a few times. The chain recombines TRBV27 with TRBJ2-1; D perhaps matches TRBD1 (5 bases). The CDR3 has 13 amino acids. With 0 bases removed from V and 6 bases from J, the gap between germline ends came to 6 bases. CDR1 is MNHEY, CDR2 SMNVEV, per germline (reference sequence). Here the CDR3 reads CASSLSDSNEQFF. The CDR3 DNA reads as TGTGCCAGCAGTTTATCCGACAGCAATGAGCAGTTCTTC.

V and J are TRBV15 and TRBJ1-3; D is unclear. The CDR3 runs to 13 residues. Germline values: CDR1 LNHNV, CDR2 YYDKDF (reference sequence). Trimming removed 4 bases at V and 3 bases at J, with 7 bases between. In DNA, the CDR3 is TGTGCCACCAGCAAACGGGGTGGAAACACCATATATTTT. Translated, it gives CATSKRGGNTIYF.

V usage is TRBV18 and J usage is TRBJ1-4; D gene uncertain. Germline V gene sequence: CDR1 KGHSH, CDR2 LQKENI. The CDR3 is made up of 14 amino acids. The V end was cut by 2 bases, the J end by 0 bases, with 4 bases between. CDR3 sequence: CASSPGSTNEKLFF. CDR3 nucleotides: TGTGCCAGCTCACCAGGGTCAACTAATGAAAAACTGTTTTTT.

In this sample, this clone turned up a few times. J is TRBJ2-7 and V is TRBV5-1, with D perhaps TRBD1 (6 bases). V shed 4 bases and J shed 5 bases, with 19 bases lying between them. Germline lookup yields CDR1 SGHRS and CDR2 YFSETQ. The CDR3 has 15 amino acids. The DNA of the CDR3 is TGCGCCAGCAGCCGAGACAGGAACGGGGTGGACGAGCAGTACTTC. Encoded protein: CASSRDRNGVDEQYF.

The J gene is TRBJ1-2, the V gene TRBV21-1; the table assigns TRBD1, which was not confirmed against the DNA. TRBV21-1 is an annotated pseudogene. The CDR3 is made up of 15 amino acids. In nucleotides, the CDR3 is TGTGCCAGCAGCAAAAGACCACAGGGGGAGAATGGCTACACCTTC. Translation: CASSKRPQGENGYTF.